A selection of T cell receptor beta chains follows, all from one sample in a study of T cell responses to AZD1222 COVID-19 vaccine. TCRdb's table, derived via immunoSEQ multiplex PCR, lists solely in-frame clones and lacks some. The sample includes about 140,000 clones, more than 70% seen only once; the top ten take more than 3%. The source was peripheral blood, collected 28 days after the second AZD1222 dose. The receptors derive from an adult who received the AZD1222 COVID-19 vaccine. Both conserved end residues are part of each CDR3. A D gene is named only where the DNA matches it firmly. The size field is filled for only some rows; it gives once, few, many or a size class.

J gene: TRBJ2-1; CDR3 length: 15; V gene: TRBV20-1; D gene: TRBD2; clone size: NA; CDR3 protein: CSASIGTSFLNEQFF; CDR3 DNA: TGCAGTGCTAGTATAGGGACTAGCTTCCTCAATGAGCAGTTCTTC
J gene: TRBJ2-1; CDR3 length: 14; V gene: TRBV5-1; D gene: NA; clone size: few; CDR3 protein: CASSLAVSYNEQFF; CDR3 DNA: TGCGCCAGCAGCTTGGCGGTCTCCTACAATGAGCAGTTCTTC
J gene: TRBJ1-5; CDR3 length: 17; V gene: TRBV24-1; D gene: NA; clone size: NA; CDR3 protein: CATTRIPRGSSNQPQHF; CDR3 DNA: TGTGCCACCACCCGAATCCCCAGGGGATCGAGCAATCAGCCCCAGCATTTT
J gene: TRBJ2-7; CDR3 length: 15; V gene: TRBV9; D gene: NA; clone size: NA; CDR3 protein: CASSELPGLRYEQYF; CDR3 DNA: TGTGCCAGCAGCGAACTCCCGGGACTGAGATACGAGCAGTACTTC
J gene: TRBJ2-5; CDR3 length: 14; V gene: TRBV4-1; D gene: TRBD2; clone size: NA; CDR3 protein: CASSLGSGEETQYF; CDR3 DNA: TGCGCCAGCAGCTTGGGTAGCGGGGAAGAGACCCAGTACTTC
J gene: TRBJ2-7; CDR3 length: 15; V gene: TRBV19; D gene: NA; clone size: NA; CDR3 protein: CASSGRGGSSYEQYF; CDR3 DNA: TGTGCCAGTAGTGGTCGCGGGGGCAGCTCCTACGAGCAGTACTTC
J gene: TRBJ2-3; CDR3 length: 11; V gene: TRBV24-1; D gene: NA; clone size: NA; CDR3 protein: CATSVTDTQYF; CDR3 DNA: TGTGCCACCAGTGTCACAGATACGCAGTATTTT
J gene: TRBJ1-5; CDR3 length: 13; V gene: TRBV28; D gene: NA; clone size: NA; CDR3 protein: CASSITVDQPQHF; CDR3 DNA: TGTGCCAGCAGTATTACGGTAGATCAGCCCCAGCATTTT
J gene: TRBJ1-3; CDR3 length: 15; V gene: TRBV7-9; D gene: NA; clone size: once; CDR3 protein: CASSLERDTGNTIYF; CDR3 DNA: TGTGCCAGCAGCTTGGAAAGGGACACTGGAAACACCATATATTTT
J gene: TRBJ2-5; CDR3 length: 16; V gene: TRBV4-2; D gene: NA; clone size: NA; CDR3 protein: CASSQEVHPGQETQYF; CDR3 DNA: TGTGCCAGCAGCCAAGAGGTGCACCCGGGCCAAGAGACCCAGTACTTC
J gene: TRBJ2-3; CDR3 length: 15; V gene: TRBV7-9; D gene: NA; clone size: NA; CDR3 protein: CASSLLGVITDTQYF; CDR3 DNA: TGTGCCAGCAGCTTACTGGGGGTAATCACAGATACGCAGTATTTT
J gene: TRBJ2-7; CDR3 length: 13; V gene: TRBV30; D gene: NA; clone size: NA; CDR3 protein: CAWARGSLGEQYF; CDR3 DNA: TGTGCCTGGGCCCGGGGCTCTTTAGGGGAGCAGTACTTC
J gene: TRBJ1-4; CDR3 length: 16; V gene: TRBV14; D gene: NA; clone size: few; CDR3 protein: CASSTQQASTNEKLFF; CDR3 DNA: TGTGCCAGCAGCACCCAACAGGCCTCAACTAATGAAAAACTGTTTTTT
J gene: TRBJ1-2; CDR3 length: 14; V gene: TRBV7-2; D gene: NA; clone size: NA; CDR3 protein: CASSLYTEGYGYTF; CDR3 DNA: TGTGCCAGCAGCTTATACACAGAGGGCTATGGCTACACCTTC
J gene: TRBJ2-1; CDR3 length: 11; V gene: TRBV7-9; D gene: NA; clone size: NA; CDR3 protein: CASSLAHEQFF; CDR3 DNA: TGTGCCAGCAGTTTAGCCCATGAGCAGTTCTTC
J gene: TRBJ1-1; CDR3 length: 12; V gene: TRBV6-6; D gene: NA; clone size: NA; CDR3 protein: CASIQGNTEAFF; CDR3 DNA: TGTGCCAGCATCCAAGGGAACACTGAAGCTTTCTTT